This entry is about one T cell receptor beta chain. Its target is unknown. This entry is derived from a study of T cell responses to AZD1222 COVID-19 vaccine. The study's findings and limits: Spike-specific TCR breadth and depth went up after people got two AZD1222 doses. The donor cohort was predominantly white British with a female majority, and clonal diversity may have been underestimated. Just six people given AZD1222 tested seropositive at baseline.

The protocol was immunoSEQ multiplex PCR, while the TCRdb copy is restricted to in-frame clones and leaves out a portion. The sample holds some 91,000 clones, under 90% seen once. Germline V gene data show CDR1 as SGDLS and CDR2 as YYNGEE. The CDR3 is 14 amino acids. V lost 0 bases to trimming and J lost 6 bases, with 9 bases between them. The material was peripheral blood, obtained on day 0 of AZD1222 vaccination. The TCR comes from an adult in good health. The chain links TRBV9 to TRBJ2-2; D gene ambiguous. CDR3 loop: CASSVDRAAGELFF. CDR3 nucleotides: TGTGCCAGCAGCGTAGATAGGGCGGCCGGGGAGCTGTTTTTT.